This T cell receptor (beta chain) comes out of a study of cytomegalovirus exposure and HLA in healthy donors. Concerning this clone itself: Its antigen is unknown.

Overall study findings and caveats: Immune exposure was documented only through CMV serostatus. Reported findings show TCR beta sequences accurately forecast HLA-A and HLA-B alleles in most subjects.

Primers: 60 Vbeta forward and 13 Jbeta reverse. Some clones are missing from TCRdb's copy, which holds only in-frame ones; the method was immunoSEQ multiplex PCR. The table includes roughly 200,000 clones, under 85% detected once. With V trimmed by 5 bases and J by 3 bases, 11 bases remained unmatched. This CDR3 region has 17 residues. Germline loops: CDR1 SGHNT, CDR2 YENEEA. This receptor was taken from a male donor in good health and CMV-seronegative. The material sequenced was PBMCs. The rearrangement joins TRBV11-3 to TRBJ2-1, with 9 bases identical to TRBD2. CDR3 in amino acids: CASSLPYSGSRYNEQFF. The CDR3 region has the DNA TGTGCCAGCAGCCTTCCCTATAGCGGGAGTCGCTACAATGAGCAGTTCTTC.